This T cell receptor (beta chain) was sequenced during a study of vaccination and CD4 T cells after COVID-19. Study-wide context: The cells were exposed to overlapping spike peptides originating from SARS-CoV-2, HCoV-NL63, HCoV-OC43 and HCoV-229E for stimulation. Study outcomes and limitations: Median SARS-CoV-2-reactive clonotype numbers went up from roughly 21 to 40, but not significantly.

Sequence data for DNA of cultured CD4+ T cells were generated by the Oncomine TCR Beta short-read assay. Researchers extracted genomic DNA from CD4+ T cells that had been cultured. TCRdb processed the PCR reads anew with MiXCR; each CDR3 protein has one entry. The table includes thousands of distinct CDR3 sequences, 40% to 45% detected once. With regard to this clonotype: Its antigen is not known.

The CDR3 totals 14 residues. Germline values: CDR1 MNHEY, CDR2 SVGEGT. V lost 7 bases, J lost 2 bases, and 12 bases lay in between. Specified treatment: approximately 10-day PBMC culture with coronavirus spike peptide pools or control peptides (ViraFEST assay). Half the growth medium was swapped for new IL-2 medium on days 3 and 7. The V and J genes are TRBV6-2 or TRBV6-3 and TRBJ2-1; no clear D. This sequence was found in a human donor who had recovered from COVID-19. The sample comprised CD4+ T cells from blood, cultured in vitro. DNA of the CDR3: TGTGCCAGCATGTTTTCGGTAGCCTACAATGAGCAGTTCTTC. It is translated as CASMFSVAYNEQFF.